One T cell receptor beta chain is described in this entry. These data come from a study of cytomegalovirus exposure and HLA in healthy donors. Across the whole study: Among the approximately 400 donors who were genotyped, roughly 86% fell in the genetic ancestry cluster that is associated with self-reported Caucasian donors.

This CDR3 spans 14 amino acids. Trimming pared 5 bases from V and 3 bases from J, leaving 14 bases between. CDR1 and CDR2 (germline): MNHNS, SASEGT. This PCR relied on a set of 60 Vbeta primers and 13 Jbeta primers. Produced via immunoSEQ multiplex PCR; TCRdb's table is partial and in-frame only. This sample carries roughly 58,000 clones, approximately 80% of them seen once, and the ten largest clones take 3% to 4.5%. The genes are TRBV6-1 and TRBJ2-7, with D perhaps TRBD1 (5 bases). The sample was PBMCs. This TCR was sampled from a woman aged 40 to 49 in good health and CMV-seronegative. As DNA, the CDR3 is TGTGCCAGCAGTTCTAGGACACCTGACTACGAGCAGTACTTC. This codes for CASSSRTPDYEQYF.